Listed below are T cell receptor beta chains from one sample, sequenced in a study of breast tumors, draining lymph nodes, adjacent tissues. TCRdb fed the multiplex PCR reads into MiXCR, producing one record per CDR3 protein. The sample yields more than 250,000 distinct CDR3 sequences, 30% to 35% seen once. The material sequenced was axillary lymph node tissue. These receptors were taken from a female donor with breast cancer. Some clones in this sample may be carry-over from other donors' samples. Both conserved end residues are part of each CDR3. The D gene is left open where the match is weak. Only part of the rows carry a size: once, few, many, or a class if the clone is expanded.

J: TRBJ2-5
D: TRBD1
V: TRBV7-7
length: 15
size: many
CDR3: CASSYGQGARETQYF
DNA: TGTGCTAGCAGCTACGGACAGGGGGCTCGGGAGACCCAGTACTTC

J: TRBJ2-5
D: TRBD1
V: TRBV4-1
length: 16
size: many
CDR3: CASSHTGGVARETQYF
DNA: TGCGCCAGCAGCCATACAGGGGGCGTCGCGCGGGAGACCCAGTACTTC

J: TRBJ2-1
D: -
V: TRBV11-2
length: 13
size: few
CDR3: CASSLAGGTEQFF
DNA: TGTGCCAGCAGCTTAGCCGGAGGTACTGAGCAGTTCTTC

J: TRBJ2-3
D: TRBD2
V: TRBV20-1
length: 15
size: many
CDR3: CSARENLAGGDTQYF
DNA: TGCAGTGCTAGAGAGAATTTAGCGGGAGGCGATACGCAGTATTTT

J: TRBJ1-2
D: TRBD1
V: TRBV29-1
length: 13
size: many
CDR3: CSVPRTGESGYTF
DNA: TGCAGCGTCCCTCGGACAGGGGAGTCTGGCTACACCTTC

J: TRBJ2-1
D: TRBD2
V: TRBV9
length: 16
size: -
CDR3: CASSPVAGGHPNEQFF
DNA: TGTGCCAGCAGCCCTGTAGCGGGAGGGCACCCCAATGAGCAGTTCTTC

J: TRBJ2-5
D: -
V: TRBV25-1
length: 15
size: few
CDR3: CAGSEYRAAQETQYF
DNA: TGTGCCGGCAGTGAATACAGGGCAGCTCAAGAGACCCAGTACTTC

J: TRBJ1-2
D: -
V: TRBV7-8
length: 16
size: -
CDR3: CASSLEGLAANYGYTF
DNA: TGTGCCAGCAGCTTAGAGGGGCTAGCGGCAAACTATGGCTACACCTTC

J: TRBJ2-2
D: -
V: TRBV6-4
length: 16
size: many
CDR3: CASSDGGSRGTGELFF
DNA: TGTGCCAGCAGTGACGGCGGGAGCAGGGGCACCGGGGAGCTGTTTTTT

J: TRBJ1-5
D: -
V: TRBV20-1
length: 12
size: many
CDR3: CSAKFAGRPQHF
DNA: TGCAGTGCCAAATTTGCGGGTCGGCCCCAGCATTTT

J: TRBJ1-4
D: -
V: TRBV6-6
length: 15
size: many
CDR3: CASSYSSPQNEKLFF
DNA: TGTGCCAGCAGTTACTCCTCCCCTCAAAACGAAAAACTGTTTTTT

J: TRBJ2-2
D: TRBD2
V: TRBV24-1
length: 14
size: many
CDR3: CATSLAENTGELFF
DNA: TGTGCCACCAGCCTAGCGGAAAACACCGGGGAGCTGTTTTTT

J: TRBJ2-7
D: TRBD2
V: TRBV19
length: 16
size: -
CDR3: CAISIVPGGSSYEQYF
DNA: TGTGCCATCAGTATAGTTCCGGGGGGAAGCTCCTACGAGCAGTACTTC

J: TRBJ2-7
D: -
V: TRBV3-1
length: 15
size: few
CDR3: CASSSQKDYPYEQYF
DNA: TGTGCCAGCAGCTCACAAAAGGACTACCCCTACGAGCAGTACTTC

J: TRBJ1-2
D: TRBD1
V: TRBV20-1
length: 17
size: many
CDR3: CSARNWAGGHTNYGYTF
DNA: TGCAGTGCTAGAAACTGGGCAGGGGGGCATACTAACTATGGCTACACCTTC

J: TRBJ1-4
D: TRBD1
V: TRBV28
length: 15
size: -
CDR3: CASSSGQGRVEKLFF
DNA: TGTGCCAGCAGTTCCGGACAGGGGCGGGTTGAAAAACTGTTTTTT

J: TRBJ1-1
D: -
V: TRBV29-1
length: 14
size: -
CDR3: CSVEKGNSGAEAFF
DNA: TGCAGCGTTGAAAAAGGTAACAGTGGAGCTGAAGCTTTCTTT

J: TRBJ2-7
D: -
V: TRBV9
length: 15
size: many
CDR3: CASSVGYGTAYEQYF
DNA: TGTGCCAGCAGCGTAGGATACGGGACCGCCTACGAGCAGTACTTC